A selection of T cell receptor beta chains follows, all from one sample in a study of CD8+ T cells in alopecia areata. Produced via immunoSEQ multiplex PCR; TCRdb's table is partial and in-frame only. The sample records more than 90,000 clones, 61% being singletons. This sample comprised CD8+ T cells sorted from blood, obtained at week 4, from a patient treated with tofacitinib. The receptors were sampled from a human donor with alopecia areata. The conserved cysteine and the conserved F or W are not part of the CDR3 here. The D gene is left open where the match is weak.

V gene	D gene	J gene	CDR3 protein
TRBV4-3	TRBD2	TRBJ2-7	ASSQETSGHYEQY
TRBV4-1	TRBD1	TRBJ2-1	ASSPKAGTGGDEQF
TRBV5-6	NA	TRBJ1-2	ASSLAGRRNNGYT
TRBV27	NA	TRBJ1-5	ASSFSSNQPQH
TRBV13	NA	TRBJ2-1	ASSEPRRYEQF
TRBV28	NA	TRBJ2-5	ASSLRTLRETQY
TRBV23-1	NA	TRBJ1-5	ASSHPNQGTNQPQH
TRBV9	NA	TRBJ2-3	ASSVASTDTQY
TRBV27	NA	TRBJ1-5	ASSFYGNNQPQH
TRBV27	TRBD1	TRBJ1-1	ATGQGRWNTEAF
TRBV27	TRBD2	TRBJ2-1	ASSFSGEVYNEQF
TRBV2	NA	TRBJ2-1	ASSEATGPSYNEQF
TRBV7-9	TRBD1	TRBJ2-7	ASRPDRAYEQY
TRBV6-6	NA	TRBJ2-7	ASSSGEGINEQY
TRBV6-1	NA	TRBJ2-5	ASSLGAGIRETQY
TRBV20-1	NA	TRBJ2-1	SASGRSEQF
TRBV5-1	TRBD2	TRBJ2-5	ASSETSGGAETQY
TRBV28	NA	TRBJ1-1	ASRYTGSGTEAF
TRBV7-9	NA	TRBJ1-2	AWAGYERGVYGYT
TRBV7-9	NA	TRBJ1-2	ASSPEVRLNYGYT
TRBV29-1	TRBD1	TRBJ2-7	STSTGGYEQY
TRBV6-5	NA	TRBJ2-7	ASSPITPPYEQY
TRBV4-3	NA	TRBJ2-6	ASSQVEGSGANVLT
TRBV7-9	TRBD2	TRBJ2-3	ASRYPPPDAGGTDTQY
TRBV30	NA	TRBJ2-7	AWRMDRDYEQY
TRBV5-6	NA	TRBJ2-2	ASSLLILDTGELF
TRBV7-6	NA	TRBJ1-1	ASSPDGGLNTEAF
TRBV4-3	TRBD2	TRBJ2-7	ASSLGTSGIYEQY
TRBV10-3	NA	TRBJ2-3	AISDRVEEFPDTQY
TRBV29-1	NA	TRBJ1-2	SVEGLWAAGGSGYT
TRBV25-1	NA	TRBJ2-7	ASSLEGIFDEQY
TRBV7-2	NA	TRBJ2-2	ASSIRGNTGELF
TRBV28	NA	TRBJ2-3	ASSSGLVTDTQY
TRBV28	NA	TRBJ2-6	ASSSTGSSGANVLT
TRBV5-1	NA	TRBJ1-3	ARNETHSGNTIY
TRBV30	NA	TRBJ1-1	AWLVSGTEAF
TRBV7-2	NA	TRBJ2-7	ASSPTGYEQY
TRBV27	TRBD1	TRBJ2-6	ASRPGQGAFGANVLT
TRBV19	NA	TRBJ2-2	ASSIVPTGELF
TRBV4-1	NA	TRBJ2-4	ASSQVWGAKNIQY
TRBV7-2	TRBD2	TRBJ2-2	ASSPGLAGGLAGELF
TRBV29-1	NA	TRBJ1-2	SVEVLGGGYT
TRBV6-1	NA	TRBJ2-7	ASSGYEQY
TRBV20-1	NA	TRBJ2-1	SARGTYEQF
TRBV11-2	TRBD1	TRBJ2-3	ASSQMTGRGTDTQY
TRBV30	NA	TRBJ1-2	AWSAPGGPTNYGYT
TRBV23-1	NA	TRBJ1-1	ASSRGDSRAGF
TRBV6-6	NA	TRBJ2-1	ASRGDEQF
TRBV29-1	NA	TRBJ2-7	SVEGGNYEQY
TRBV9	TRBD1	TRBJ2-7	ASSLWDGTGVEQY
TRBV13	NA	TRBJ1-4	ASSISDEKLF
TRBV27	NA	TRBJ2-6	ASSLVQGIPGANVLT
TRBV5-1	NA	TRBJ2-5	ASSLVGSGPLQETQY
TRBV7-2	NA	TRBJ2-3	ASSLDELDPDFPDTQY
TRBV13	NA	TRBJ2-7	ASSLEGPSYEQY